The 9 T cell receptor beta chains given below trace back to one sample, sequenced in a study of T cells after posttransplantation cyclophosphamide. Produced via immunoSEQ multiplex PCR; TCRdb's table is partial and in-frame only. The sample gives 15,000 to 18,000 clones, approximately 84% of which show up once; 5% is in the top ten. Controls had myeloablative marrow grafts with methotrexate and calcineurin inhibitor, sampled at 1 year. The sample consisted of PBMCs, taken 350 to 400 days after allogeneic stem cell transplant with calcineurin inhibitor and methotrexate. All receptors come from a male patient under 35 who received an allogeneic stem cell transplant from a related donor, was CMV-positive, and had no GVHD. Some of the T cells might come from the graft donor.

In nucleotides, the CDR3 is TGTGCCAGCAGTAGCGGGGGCCGGCCCCAGCATTTT. Encoded protein: CASSSGGRPQHF. The rearrangement uses TRBV25-1 and TRBJ1-5; maybe TRBD1 (6 bases). CDR1 is MGHDK, CDR2 SYGVNS, per germline. This CDR3 is built from 12 residues. V dropped 5 bases and J dropped 9 bases, with 11 bases sitting between them.

This clone was picked up one time. The chain links TRBV7-2 to TRBJ2-5, with 9 bases fitting TRBD1. Near its end, the DNA agrees better with TRBJ2-7, so the J call may be wrong. Germline lookup yields CDR1 SGHTA and CDR2 FQGNSA. The CDR3 runs to 15 residues. CDR3 region: CASSIGQGSSYEQYF. CDR3 sequence (DNA): TGTGCCAGCAGCATAGGACAGGGGAGCTCCTACGAGCAGTACTTC.

The CDR3 sequence is CASEKDRGFNEQFF. The CDR3 DNA sequence: TGTGCCAGTGAAAAGGACAGGGGGTTTAATGAGCAGTTCTTC. The V and J genes are TRBV2 and TRBJ2-1; 10 nucleotides match TRBD1. V lost 9 bases and J lost 7; bases outside the gene matches: 9. The length of the CDR3 is 14 residues. CDR1 SNHLY and CDR2 FYNNEI come from the germline V gene.

The CDR3 spells CASTGQGWNGYTF. The CDR3 DNA sequence: TGCGCCAGCACTGGACAGGGTTGGAATGGCTACACCTTC. The V and J genes are TRBV5-1 and TRBJ1-2, with TRBD1 matching over 8 bases. V was pared by 6 bases and J by 6 bases, with 7 bases of the junction left unmatched. The CDR3 extends over 13 amino acids. Germline V gives CDR1 SGHRS, CDR2 YFSETQ. Together with reference TRBV5-1 and TRBJ1-2, the CDR3 gives the full variable domain: KAGVTQTPRYLIKTRGQQVTLSCSPISGHRSVSWYQQTPGQGLQFLFEYFSETQRNKGNFPGRFSGRQFSNSRSEMNVSTLELGDSALYLCASTGQGWNGYTFGSGTRLTVV.

The rearrangement uses TRBV27 and TRBJ2-3, with D hard to call. CDR3 length: 13 residues. The germline gives CDR1 MNHEY, CDR2 SMNVEV (reference sequence). Between the trimmed V and J ends, which lost 2 bases and 6 bases, there was a span of 9 bases. The CDR3 bases are TGTGCCAGCAGTTTACTCTGGCGGGATACGCAGTATTTT. Protein: CASSLLWRDTQYF.

V usage is TRBV13 and J usage is TRBJ2-3; D is unclear. Germline assignment: CDR1 PRHDT and CDR2 FYEKMQ (reference sequence). The germline V and J ends were trimmed by 4 bases and 6 bases, with 5 bases remaining between them. The CDR3 covers 11 residues. The CDR3 loop reads CASSSGDTQYF. The CDR3 region has the DNA TGTGCCAGCAGCTCCGGGGATACGCAGTATTTT. Full variable domain (missing parts from reference TRBV13 and TRBJ2-3): AAGVIQSPRHLIKEKRETATLKCYPIPRHDTVYWYQQGPGQDPQFLISFYEKMQSDKGSIPDRFSAQQFSDYHSELNMSSLELGDSALYFCASSSGDTQYFGPGTRLTVL.

V is TRBV6-6 and J is TRBJ2-7; D perhaps matches TRBD2 (5 bases). Trimming removed 0 bases at V and 3 bases at J, with 12 bases between. The V gene's germline CDR1 is MNHNY and CDR2 SVGAGI (reference sequence). The length of the CDR3 is 15 residues. CDR3 protein: CASSYSTGVSYEQYF. CDR3 nucleotides: TGTGCCAGCAGTTACTCGACCGGGGTTAGCTACGAGCAGTACTTC.

The chain joins TRBV5-6 to TRBJ1-2; 7 nucleotides match TRBD1. CDR1 SGHDT and CDR2 YYEEEE come from the germline V gene. This CDR3 is 14 amino acids long. J lost 8 bases, V lost 4 bases, and 11 bases had no gene match. Here the CDR3 reads CASSRERGQWGYTF. CDR3 sequence (DNA): TGTGCCAGCAGCCGTGAGAGGGGGCAATGGGGCTACACCTTC.

The chain employs TRBV19 and TRBJ2-7; 9 nucleotides line up with TRBD2. V shed 6 bases and J 5 bases; nucleotides not matched to a gene: 8. In germline, CDR1 is LNHDA, CDR2 SQIVND (reference sequence). The CDR3 covers 14 residues. CDR3 nucleotide sequence: TGTGCCAGTAGATTACTCTGGACTAGCGACGAGCAGTACTTC. It translates to CASRLLWTSDEQYF.